Here is one T cell receptor beta chain with its context. It lacks a known antigen. There are no base qualities to consult, and no much larger clone falls within one base. The sample originates from a study of T cell repertoires in cytomegalovirus infection (dated by TCRdb to about 2019). Broadly, across the study: The HLA type of each donor mattered for the analysis, because public TCR beta signatures pointed to carriage of CMV infection along with the matching HLA type.

This sample was sequenced with an Illumina HiSeq 1500. The public reads were quality trimmed at Q25 with fastp and then assembled into clones with MiXCR by TCRdb, keeping productive beta chains. Identical CDR3 protein sequences are pooled into one entry, listed with their most common genes and DNA. A total of roughly 760,000 distinct CDR3 sequences appear in this sample, about 40% of them only once. The ten largest clones add up to more than 2.5% of the sample. What the study reported, not specific to this receptor: The ex vivo response was dominated by HLA-C-restricted CMV-specific TCR beta clonotypes, which also provided the single most frequent clonotype in two of eight donors. Carriers of CMV infection plus the relevant HLA type were discriminated by the cumulative frequency of public TCR beta family members in the study cohort and in an independent approximately 360-donor cohort.

The germline V gene yields MGHDK for CDR1 and SYGVNS for CDR2. V is pared back by 4 bases and J by 4 bases, with 15 bases lying between the germline termini. The CDR3 contains 15 residues, cysteine and phenylalanine counted. Only the CDR3 portion is preserved as DNA: 45 bases, with reading frame beginning at the first base. The TCR comes from a human donor in good health (CMV status not recorded). Some clones in this sample may be carry-over from other donors' samples. The chain links TRBV25-1 with TRBJ2-3, and the D gene may be TRBD1, 6 bases matching. The sequenced material came from PBMCs. The nucleotide sequence reads TGTGCCAGCAGTGTTTGGGGGTCAGGGGCAGATACGCAGTATTTT. Its protein reads: CASSVWGSGADTQYF.